This T cell receptor beta chain is drawn from a study of control samples from healthy donors and cancer patients. Profiled with immunoSEQ multiplex PCR; TCRdb holds only in-frame clones, not every one. The sample shows approximately 150,000 clones, 90% to 95% of them seen only once. Sequencing used PBMCs. The receptor was isolated from a man aged 55 to 70 with colorectal cancer.

The CDR3 sequence is CASSSPQVFGEKLFF. As DNA, the CDR3 is TGTGCCAGCAGCTCGCCACAGGTTTTCGGTGAAAAACTGTTTTTT. The genes are TRBV5-4 and TRBJ1-4; D is perhaps TRBD1 (5 bases). Germline V gene lookup returns CDR1 SGHNT and CDR2 YYREEE (reference sequence). V lost 3 bases, J lost 7 bases, and 16 bases lay in between. The CDR3 sequence is 15 residues long.